This T cell receptor beta chain came from a study of blood T cell repertoires in COVID-19. Looking at the study overall: Both acute and convalescent COVID-19 samples were obtained from the United States, Italy and Spain. T cells, B-cell-depleted T cells, or PBMCs provided the cDNA or gDNA that served as material.

The CDR3 sequence is 14 residues long. CDR1 GTSNPN and CDR2 SVGIG come from the germline V gene (reference sequence). Trimming left V 8 bases short and J 4 bases short, with 18 bases between. Per the study methods: How many nucleated cells were present was estimated from reference gene primer amplification. Clones were sequenced by immunoSEQ multiplex PCR, and TCRdb holds only the in-frame ones, with some missing. From that table come the V and J calls and clone size; the DNA was used to work out D and trimming. Here the sample spans roughly 340,000 clones, 91% being singletons. Sequencing input: peripheral blood. This receptor was taken from a woman aged 18-29 years who had recovered from COVID-19. This chain links TRBV30 with TRBJ1-3; the D gene is possibly TRBD1 (6 bases). The CDR3 protein is CALSPGGAGNTIYF. In DNA form, the CDR3 reads TGTGCCCTTAGTCCGGGGGGCGCAGGAAACACCATATATTTT.